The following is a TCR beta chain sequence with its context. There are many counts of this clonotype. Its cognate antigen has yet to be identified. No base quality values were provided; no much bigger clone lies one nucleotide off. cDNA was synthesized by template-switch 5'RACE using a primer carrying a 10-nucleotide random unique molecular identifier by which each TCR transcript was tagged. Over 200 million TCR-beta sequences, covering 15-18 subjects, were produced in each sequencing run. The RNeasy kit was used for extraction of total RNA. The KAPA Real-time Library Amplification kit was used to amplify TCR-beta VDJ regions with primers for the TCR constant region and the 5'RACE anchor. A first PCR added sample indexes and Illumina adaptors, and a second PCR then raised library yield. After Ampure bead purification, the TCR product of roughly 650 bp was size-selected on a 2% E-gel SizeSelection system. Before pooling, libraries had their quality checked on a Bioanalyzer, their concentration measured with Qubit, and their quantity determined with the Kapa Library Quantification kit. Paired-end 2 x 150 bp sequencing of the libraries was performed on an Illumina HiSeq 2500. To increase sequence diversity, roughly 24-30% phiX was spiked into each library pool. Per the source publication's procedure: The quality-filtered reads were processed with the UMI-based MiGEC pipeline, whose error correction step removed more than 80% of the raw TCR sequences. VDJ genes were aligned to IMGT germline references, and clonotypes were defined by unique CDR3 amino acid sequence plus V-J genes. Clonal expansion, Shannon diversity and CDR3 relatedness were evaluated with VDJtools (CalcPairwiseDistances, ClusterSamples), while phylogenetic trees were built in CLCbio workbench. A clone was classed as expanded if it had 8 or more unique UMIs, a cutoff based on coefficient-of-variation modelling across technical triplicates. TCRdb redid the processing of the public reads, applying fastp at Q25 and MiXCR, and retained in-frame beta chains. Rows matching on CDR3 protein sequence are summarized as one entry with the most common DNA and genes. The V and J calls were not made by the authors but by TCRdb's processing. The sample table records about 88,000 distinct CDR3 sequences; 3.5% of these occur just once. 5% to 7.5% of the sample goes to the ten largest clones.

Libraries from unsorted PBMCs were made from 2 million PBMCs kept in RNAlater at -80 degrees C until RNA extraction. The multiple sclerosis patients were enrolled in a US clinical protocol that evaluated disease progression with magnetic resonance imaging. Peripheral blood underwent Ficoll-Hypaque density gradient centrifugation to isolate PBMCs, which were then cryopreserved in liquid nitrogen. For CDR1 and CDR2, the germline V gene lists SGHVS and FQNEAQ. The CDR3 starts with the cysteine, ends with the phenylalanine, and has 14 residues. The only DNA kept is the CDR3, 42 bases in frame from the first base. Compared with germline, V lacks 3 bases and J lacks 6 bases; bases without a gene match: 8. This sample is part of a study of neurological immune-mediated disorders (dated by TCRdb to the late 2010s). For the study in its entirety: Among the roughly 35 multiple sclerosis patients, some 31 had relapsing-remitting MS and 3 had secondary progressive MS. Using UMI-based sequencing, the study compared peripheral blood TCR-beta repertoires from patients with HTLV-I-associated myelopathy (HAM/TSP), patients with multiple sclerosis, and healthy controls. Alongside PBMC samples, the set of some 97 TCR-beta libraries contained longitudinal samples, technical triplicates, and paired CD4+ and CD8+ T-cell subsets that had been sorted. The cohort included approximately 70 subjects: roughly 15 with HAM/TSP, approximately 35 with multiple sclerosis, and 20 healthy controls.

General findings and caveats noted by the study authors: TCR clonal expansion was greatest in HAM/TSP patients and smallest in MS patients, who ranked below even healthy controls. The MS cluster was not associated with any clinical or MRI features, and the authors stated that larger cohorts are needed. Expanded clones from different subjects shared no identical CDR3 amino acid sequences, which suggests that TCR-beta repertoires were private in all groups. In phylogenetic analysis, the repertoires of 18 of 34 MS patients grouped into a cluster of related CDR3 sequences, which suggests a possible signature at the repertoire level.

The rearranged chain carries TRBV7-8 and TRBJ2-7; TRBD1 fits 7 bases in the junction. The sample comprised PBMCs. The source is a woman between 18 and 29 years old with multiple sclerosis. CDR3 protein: CASSFRFRTGEQYF. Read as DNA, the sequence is TGTGCCAGCAGCTTCCGGTTCCGGACAGGCGAGCAGTACTTC.